The rows below give T cell receptor beta chains drawn from one sample of a study of blood T cells in healthy people across ages. TCRdb fed the 5' RACE reads into MiXCR, producing one record per CDR3 protein. Seen here are about 1.4 million distinct CDR3 sequences, around 59% observed once, and the top ten hold 5% to 7%. The material sequenced was blood. These receptors originate from a man between 18 and 35 years old in good health. The conserved cysteine and the conserved F or W are not part of the CDR3 here.

v_call: TRBV12-3/TRBV12-4; j_call: TRBJ2-2; cdr3_aa: AIQGPGTGYAGSGELF
v_call: TRBV4-2; j_call: TRBJ2-3; cdr3_aa: ASSQVIPGAPSTDTQY
v_call: TRBV6-2/TRBV6-3; j_call: TRBJ2-1; cdr3_aa: ASSYTKSSYNEQF
v_call: TRBV4-2; j_call: TRBJ1-2; cdr3_aa: ASSQAVVSYGYT
v_call: TRBV5-6; j_call: TRBJ2-7; cdr3_aa: ASSSLLAEQY
v_call: TRBV5-1; j_call: TRBJ2-7; cdr3_aa: ASSPLRGTIEEQY
v_call: TRBV28; j_call: TRBJ2-5; cdr3_aa: ASSRANQETQY
v_call: TRBV29-1; j_call: TRBJ1-6; cdr3_aa: SVTITGENSPLH
v_call: TRBV13; j_call: TRBJ2-3; cdr3_aa: ASSLGPGTRTDTQY
v_call: TRBV7-9; j_call: TRBJ1-2; cdr3_aa: ASSHRDRTYGYT
v_call: TRBV6-2/TRBV6-3; j_call: TRBJ2-7; cdr3_aa: ASSWGRDIVSYEQY
v_call: TRBV29-1; j_call: TRBJ1-3; cdr3_aa: SVAVEPATHSGNTIY
v_call: TRBV12-3/TRBV12-4; j_call: TRBJ1-1; cdr3_aa: ASSFGGEVTEAF
v_call: TRBV30; j_call: TRBJ2-7; cdr3_aa: AWSVGRPRSSYEQY
v_call: TRBV20-1; j_call: TRBJ2-5; cdr3_aa: SATQGIAETQY
v_call: TRBV15; j_call: TRBJ2-1; cdr3_aa: ATSRDPVWTGQF
v_call: TRBV5-1; j_call: TRBJ2-1; cdr3_aa: ASSLSGEDEQF
v_call: TRBV5-1; j_call: TRBJ2-2; cdr3_aa: ASGRDSTGELF
v_call: TRBV7-2; j_call: TRBJ2-5; cdr3_aa: ASSLIPGLGGETQY
v_call: TRBV3-1; j_call: TRBJ2-1; cdr3_aa: ASSQAAALNEQF
v_call: TRBV6-4; j_call: TRBJ2-7; cdr3_aa: ASSVETGSYEQY
v_call: TRBV20-1; j_call: TRBJ2-7; cdr3_aa: SARDRASGNYEQY
v_call: TRBV6-5; j_call: TRBJ1-6; cdr3_aa: ASNQGRNSPLH
v_call: TRBV28; j_call: TRBJ2-3; cdr3_aa: ASSSNYQSDTDTQY
v_call: TRBV7-9; j_call: TRBJ2-7; cdr3_aa: ASSFGTGSHEQY
v_call: TRBV6-5; j_call: TRBJ2-7; cdr3_aa: ASSRLGDEQY
v_call: TRBV20-1; j_call: TRBJ2-2; cdr3_aa: SASRGRTGVGTGELF
v_call: TRBV18; j_call: TRBJ1-5; cdr3_aa: ASSPTVAGANQPQH
v_call: TRBV2; j_call: NA; cdr3_aa: ASIEVGLQETQY
v_call: TRBV5-5; j_call: TRBJ2-3; cdr3_aa: ASSDLNRGEADTQY
v_call: TRBV7-9; j_call: TRBJ2-3; cdr3_aa: ASMPTLGHEQY
v_call: TRBV11-2; j_call: TRBJ2-1; cdr3_aa: ASSSSSGNEQF
v_call: TRBV12-5; j_call: TRBJ2-1; cdr3_aa: TSDPGSQGNEQF
v_call: TRBV28; j_call: TRBJ1-1; cdr3_aa: ASNRDGENTEAF
v_call: TRBV12-3/TRBV12-4; j_call: TRBJ2-2; cdr3_aa: ASSLGQGANGELF
v_call: TRBV9; j_call: TRBJ2-1; cdr3_aa: ASSVGAGGNNEQF
v_call: TRBV7-2; j_call: TRBJ1-5; cdr3_aa: ASSRRGNQPQH
v_call: TRBV5-1; j_call: TRBJ2-7; cdr3_aa: ASSPGQVEGMWTEQY
v_call: TRBV20-1; j_call: TRBJ2-3; cdr3_aa: SASWPVPTDTQY
v_call: TRBV25-1; j_call: NA; cdr3_aa: ASSPIGGVWETQY
v_call: TRBV6-5; j_call: TRBJ2-1; cdr3_aa: ASSYGLPYGYNEQF
v_call: TRBV5-1; j_call: NA; cdr3_aa: ASSWGGADEQY
v_call: TRBV6-1; j_call: TRBJ2-7; cdr3_aa: ASSADRLVDEQY
v_call: TRBV20-1; j_call: TRBJ2-3; cdr3_aa: SARRGLATDTQY
v_call: TRBV30; j_call: TRBJ1-1; cdr3_aa: AWSVLLNTEAF
v_call: TRBV7-2; j_call: TRBJ2-3; cdr3_aa: ASSTRGAGITDTQY
v_call: TRBV7-2; j_call: NA; cdr3_aa: ASPGGREQY